This TCR beta chain was retrieved from a study of cytomegalovirus exposure and HLA in healthy donors. Study details: Earlier, 100 million to 120 million unique TCR beta sequences were recovered from approximately 200 million T cells by an analysis. Around 80 million unique TCRs from HLA-typed donors were held in an early data release. Regarding the study as a whole: Testing in vitro showed a few CMV-associated chains specific for CMV antigens.

On this clone itself: Its antigen is not identified.

Primers: 60 Vbeta forward and 13 Jbeta reverse. Only in-frame clones appear in the TCRdb table, and some are missing; sequencing was by immunoSEQ multiplex PCR. The sample contains 100,000 or so clones, about four fifths of which appear only once. The ends lost 1 base at V and 1 base at J; junction bases unmatched: 3. The CDR3 sequence is 16 residues long. Germline values: CDR1 SGHDN, CDR2 FVKESK. The receptor's source is a man under 40 in good health and CMV-seronegative. The chain uses TRBV14 and TRBJ2-5, with 10 bases fitting TRBD2. The sample comprised PBMCs. The CDR3 DNA is TGTGCCAGCAGCCAAGGGAGGACTAGCGGCCAAGAGACCCAGTACTTC. Residues: CASSQGRTSGQETQYF.